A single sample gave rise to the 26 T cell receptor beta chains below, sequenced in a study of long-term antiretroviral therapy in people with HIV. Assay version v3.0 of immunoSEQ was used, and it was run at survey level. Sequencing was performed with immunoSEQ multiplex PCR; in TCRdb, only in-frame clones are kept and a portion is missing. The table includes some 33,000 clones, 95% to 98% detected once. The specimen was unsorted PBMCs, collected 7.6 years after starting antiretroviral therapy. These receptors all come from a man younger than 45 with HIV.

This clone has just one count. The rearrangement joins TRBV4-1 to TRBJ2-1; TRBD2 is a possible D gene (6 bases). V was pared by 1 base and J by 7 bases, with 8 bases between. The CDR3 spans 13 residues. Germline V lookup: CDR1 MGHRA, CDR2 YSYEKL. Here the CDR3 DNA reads TGCGCCAGCAGCCAAGGACTAGGAAATGAGCAGTTCTTC. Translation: CASSQGLGNEQFF.

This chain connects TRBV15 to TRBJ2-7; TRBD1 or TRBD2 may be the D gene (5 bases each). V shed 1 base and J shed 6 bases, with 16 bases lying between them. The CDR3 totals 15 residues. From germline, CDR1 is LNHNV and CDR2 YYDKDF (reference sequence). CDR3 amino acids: CATSRGTRGRPEQYF. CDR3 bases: TGTGCCACCAGCAGAGGTACTCGGGGCAGGCCCGAGCAGTACTTC. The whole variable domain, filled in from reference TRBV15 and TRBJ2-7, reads DAMVIQNPRYQVTQFGKPVTLSCSQTLNHNVMYWYQQKSSQAPKLLFHYYDKDFNNEADTPDNFQSRRPNTSFCFLDIRSPGLGDTAMYLCATSRGTRGRPEQYFGPGTRLTVT.

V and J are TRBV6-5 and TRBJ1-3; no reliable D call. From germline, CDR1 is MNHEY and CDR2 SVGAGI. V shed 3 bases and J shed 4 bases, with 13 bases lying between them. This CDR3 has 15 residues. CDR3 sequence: CASSYTVADGNTIYF. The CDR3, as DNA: TGTGCCAGCAGTTATACTGTGGCCGACGGAAACACCATATATTTT.

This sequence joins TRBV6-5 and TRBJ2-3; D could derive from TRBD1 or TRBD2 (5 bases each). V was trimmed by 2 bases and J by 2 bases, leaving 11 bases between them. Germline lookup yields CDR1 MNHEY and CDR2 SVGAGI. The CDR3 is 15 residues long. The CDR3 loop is CASSYEGPFTDTQYF. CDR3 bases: TGTGCCAGCAGTTACGAGGGACCTTTCACAGATACGCAGTATTTT.

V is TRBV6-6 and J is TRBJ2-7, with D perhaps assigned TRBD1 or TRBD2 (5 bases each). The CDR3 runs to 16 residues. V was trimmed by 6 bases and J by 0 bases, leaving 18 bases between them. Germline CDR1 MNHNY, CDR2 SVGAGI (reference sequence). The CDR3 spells CASSLSTWGSSYEQYF. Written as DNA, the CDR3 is TGTGCCAGCAGCCTATCTACTTGGGGGAGCTCCTACGAGCAGTACTTC.

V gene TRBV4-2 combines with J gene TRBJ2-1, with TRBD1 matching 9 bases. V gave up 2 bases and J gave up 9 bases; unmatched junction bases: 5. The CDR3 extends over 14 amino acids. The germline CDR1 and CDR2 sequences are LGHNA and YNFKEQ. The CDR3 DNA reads TGTGCCAGCAGCCAACGACAGGGGGGGGTTGAGCAGTTCTTC. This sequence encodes CASSQRQGGVEQFF.

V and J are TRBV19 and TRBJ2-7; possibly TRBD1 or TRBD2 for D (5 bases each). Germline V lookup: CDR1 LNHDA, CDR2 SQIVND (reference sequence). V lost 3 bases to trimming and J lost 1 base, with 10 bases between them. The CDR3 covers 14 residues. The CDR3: CASSMGRSSYEQYF. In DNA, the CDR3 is TGTGCCAGTAGTATGGGACGGTCTTCCTACGAGCAGTACTTC.

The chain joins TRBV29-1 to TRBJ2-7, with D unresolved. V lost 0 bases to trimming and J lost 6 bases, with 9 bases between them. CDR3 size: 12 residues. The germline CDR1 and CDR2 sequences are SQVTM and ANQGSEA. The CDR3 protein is CSVEDPRSEQYF. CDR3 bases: TGCAGCGTTGAAGATCCGAGAAGCGAGCAGTACTTC.

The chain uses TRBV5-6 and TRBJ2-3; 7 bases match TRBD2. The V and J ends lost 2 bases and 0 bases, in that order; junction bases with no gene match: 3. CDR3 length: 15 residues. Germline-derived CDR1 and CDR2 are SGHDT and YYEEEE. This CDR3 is CASSLPGLSTDTQYF. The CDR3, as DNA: TGTGCCAGCAGCTTACCGGGACTAAGCACAGATACGCAGTATTTT.

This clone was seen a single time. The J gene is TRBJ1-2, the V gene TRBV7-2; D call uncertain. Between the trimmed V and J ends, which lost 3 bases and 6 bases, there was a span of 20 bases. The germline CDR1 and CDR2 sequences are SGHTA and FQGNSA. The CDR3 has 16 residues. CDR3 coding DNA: TGTGCCAGCAGCTTGGCCGGGAGGGCGGGTCATCATGGCTACACCTTC. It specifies CASSLAGRAGHHGYTF.

For the CDR3, the DNA is TGTGCCAGCAGCCCCCGAGGGCAAAGCGAGACCCAGTACTTC. Translation gives CASSPRGQSETQYF. This chain uses TRBV5-4 with TRBJ2-5, with D possibly matching TRBD2 (5 bases). In germline, CDR1 is SGHNT, CDR2 YYREEE (reference sequence). This CDR3 spans 14 amino acids. V lost 4 bases to trimming and J lost 5 bases, with 15 bases between them.

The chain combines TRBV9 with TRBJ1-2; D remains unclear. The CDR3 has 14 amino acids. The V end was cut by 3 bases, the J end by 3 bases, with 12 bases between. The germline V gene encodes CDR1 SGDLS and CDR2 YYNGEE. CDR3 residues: CASSATGRDYGYTF. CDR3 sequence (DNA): TGTGCCAGCAGCGCTACGGGCCGAGACTATGGCTACACCTTC.

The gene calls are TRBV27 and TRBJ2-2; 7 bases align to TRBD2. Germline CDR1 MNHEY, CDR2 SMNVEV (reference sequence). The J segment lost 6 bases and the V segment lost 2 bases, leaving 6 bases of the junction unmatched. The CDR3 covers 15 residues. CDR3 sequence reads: CASSLVLASSGELFF. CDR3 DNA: TGTGCCAGCAGTTTAGTACTAGCGTCCTCCGGGGAGCTGTTTTTT.

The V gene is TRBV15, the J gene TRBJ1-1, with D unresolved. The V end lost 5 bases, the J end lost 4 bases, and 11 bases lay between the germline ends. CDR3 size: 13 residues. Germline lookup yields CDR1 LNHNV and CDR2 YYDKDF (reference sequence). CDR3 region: CATSEGWSTEAFF. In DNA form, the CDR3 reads TGTGCCACCAGCGAAGGGTGGAGCACTGAAGCTTTCTTT.

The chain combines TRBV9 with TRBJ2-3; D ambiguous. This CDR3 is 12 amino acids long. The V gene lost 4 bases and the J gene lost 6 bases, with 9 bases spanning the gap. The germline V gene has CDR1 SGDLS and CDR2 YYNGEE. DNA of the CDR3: TGTGCCAGCAGCTACCAGACCGATACGCAGTATTTT. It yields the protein CASSYQTDTQYF.

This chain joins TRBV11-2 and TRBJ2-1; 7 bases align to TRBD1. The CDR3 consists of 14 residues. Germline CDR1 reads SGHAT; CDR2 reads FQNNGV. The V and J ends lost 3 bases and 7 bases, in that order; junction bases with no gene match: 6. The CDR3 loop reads CASSFMTGLNEQFF. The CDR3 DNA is TGTGCCAGCAGCTTCATGACAGGGCTGAATGAGCAGTTCTTC.

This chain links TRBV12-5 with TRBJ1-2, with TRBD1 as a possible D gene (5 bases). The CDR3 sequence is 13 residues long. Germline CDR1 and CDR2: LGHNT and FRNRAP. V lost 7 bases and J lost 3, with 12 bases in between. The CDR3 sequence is CASAKGTDYGYTF. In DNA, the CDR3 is TGTGCTAGTGCCAAAGGGACCGACTATGGCTACACCTTC.

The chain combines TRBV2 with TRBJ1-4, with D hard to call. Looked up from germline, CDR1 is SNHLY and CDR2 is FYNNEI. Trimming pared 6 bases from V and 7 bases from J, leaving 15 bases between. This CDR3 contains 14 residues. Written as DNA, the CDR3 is TGTGCCAGCAGAGCTGACGGCTTCGGTGAAAAACTGTTTTTT. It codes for CASRADGFGEKLFF.

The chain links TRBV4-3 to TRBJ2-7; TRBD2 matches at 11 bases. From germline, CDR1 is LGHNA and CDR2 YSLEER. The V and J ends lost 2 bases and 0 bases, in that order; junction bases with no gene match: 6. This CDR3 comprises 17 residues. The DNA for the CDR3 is TGCGCCAGCAGCCAAAATCTAGCGGGGGGCAGCTCCTACGAGCAGTACTTC. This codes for CASSQNLAGGSSYEQYF.

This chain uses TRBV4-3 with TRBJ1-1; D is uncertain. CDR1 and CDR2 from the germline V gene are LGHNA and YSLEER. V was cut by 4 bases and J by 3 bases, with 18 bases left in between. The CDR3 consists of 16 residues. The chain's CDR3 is CASSPSPVVQDTEAFF. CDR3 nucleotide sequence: TGCGCCAGCAGCCCCTCCCCCGTAGTGCAGGACACTGAAGCTTTCTTT.

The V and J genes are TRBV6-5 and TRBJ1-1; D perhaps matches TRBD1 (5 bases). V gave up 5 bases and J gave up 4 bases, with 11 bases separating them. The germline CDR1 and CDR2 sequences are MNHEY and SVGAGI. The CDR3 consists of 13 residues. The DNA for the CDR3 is TGTGCCAGCAGTCAGGGTAGGGGCACTGAAGCTTTCTTT. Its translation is CASSQGRGTEAFF.

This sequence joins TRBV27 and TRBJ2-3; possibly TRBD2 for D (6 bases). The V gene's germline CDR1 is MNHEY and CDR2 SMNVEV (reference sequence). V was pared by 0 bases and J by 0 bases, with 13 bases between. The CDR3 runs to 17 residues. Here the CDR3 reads CASSLSRVAASTDTQYF. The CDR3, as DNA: TGTGCCAGCAGTTTATCGAGGGTAGCGGCGAGCACAGATACGCAGTATTTT.

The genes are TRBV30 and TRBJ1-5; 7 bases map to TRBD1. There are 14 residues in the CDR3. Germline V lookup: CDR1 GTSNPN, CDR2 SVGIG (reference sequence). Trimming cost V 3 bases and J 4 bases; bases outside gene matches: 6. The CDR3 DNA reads TGTGCCTGGAGCCCGGGACAGAGTAATCAGCCCCAGCATTTT. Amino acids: CAWSPGQSNQPQHF.

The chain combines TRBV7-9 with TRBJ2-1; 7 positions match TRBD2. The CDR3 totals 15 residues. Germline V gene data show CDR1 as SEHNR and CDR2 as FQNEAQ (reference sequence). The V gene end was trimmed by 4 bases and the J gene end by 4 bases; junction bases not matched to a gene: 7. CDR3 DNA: TGTGCCAGCAGCTCCCCGGGAGGAGGTTACAATGAGCAGTTCTTC. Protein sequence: CASSSPGGGYNEQFF. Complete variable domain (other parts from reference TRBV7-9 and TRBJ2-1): DTGVSQNPRHKITKRGQNVTFRCDPISEHNRLYWYRQTLGQGPEFLTYFQNEAQLEKSRLLSDRFSAERPKGSFSTLEIQRTEQGDSAMYLCASSSPGGGYNEQFFGPGTRLTVL.

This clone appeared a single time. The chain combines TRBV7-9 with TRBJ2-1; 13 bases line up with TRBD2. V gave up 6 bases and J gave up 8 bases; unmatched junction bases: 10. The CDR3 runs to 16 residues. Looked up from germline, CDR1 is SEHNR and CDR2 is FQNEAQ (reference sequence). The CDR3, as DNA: TGTGCCAGCAGTCCACTAGCGGGGGGGCCGCGCGATGAGCAGTTCTTC. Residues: CASSPLAGGPRDEQFF.

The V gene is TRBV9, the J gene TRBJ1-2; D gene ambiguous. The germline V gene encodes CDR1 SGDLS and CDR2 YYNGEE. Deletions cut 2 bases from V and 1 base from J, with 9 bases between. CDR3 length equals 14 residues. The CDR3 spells CASSVRQINYGYTF. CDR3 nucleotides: TGTGCCAGCAGCGTCCGGCAAATTAACTATGGCTACACCTTC.